The 29 T cell receptor beta chains below come from one sample, sequenced in a study of T cell responses to AZD1222 COVID-19 vaccine. Sequencing used immunoSEQ multiplex PCR; TCRdb keeps in-frame clones, though not all of them. The table has tens of thousands of clones, roughly 91% seen once. Sample: peripheral blood, taken 28 days after the second AZD1222 dose. The receptors derive from an adult who received the AZD1222 COVID-19 vaccine.

The genes are TRBV6-5 and TRBJ1-5; D gene ambiguous. V lost 7 bases to trimming and J lost 2 bases, with 12 bases between them. The CDR3 runs to 14 residues. Looked up from germline, CDR1 is MNHEY and CDR2 is SVGAGI. The CDR3 DNA reads TGTGCCAGCACGAGGGTCGAAGGCAATCAGCCCCAGCATTTT. This gives the protein CASTRVEGNQPQHF.

The chain couples TRBV30 to TRBJ1-1; D gene unclear. The germline CDR1 and CDR2 sequences are GTSNPN and SVGIG (reference sequence). The ends were cut back, 5 bases at V and 0 bases at J, with 13 bases in the middle. This CDR3 is built from 14 residues. The CDR3 spells CAWQSLTMNTEAFF. The CDR3 nucleotides are TGTGCCTGGCAATCCTTAACAATGAACACTGAAGCTTTCTTT.

The CDR3 region is CASRRGDGLSGELFF. The CDR3 nucleotides read TGTGCCAGTAGGCGAGGAGATGGGCTCTCCGGGGAGCTGTTTTTT. The chain recombines TRBV19 with TRBJ2-2; D not resolved. Per germline, CDR1 LNHDA and CDR2 SQIVND (reference sequence). This CDR3 contains 15 residues. V shed 6 bases and J shed 6 bases, with 17 bases lying between them.

This clone was picked up one time. The CDR3 nucleotides read TGCGCCAGCAGCTCCCAGGGGTCCCCCTACAATGAGCAGTTCTTC. This sequence encodes CASSSQGSPYNEQFF. The chain joins TRBV5-1 to TRBJ2-1, with D possibly TRBD1 on 6 matching bases. V lost 3 bases and J lost 2, with 12 bases in between. The CDR3 contains 15 residues. Germline V gives CDR1 SGHRS, CDR2 YFSETQ.

The CDR3 coding sequence is TGCGCCAGCAGCTTGGTGACAGGGACTGGGGCCAACGTCCTGACTTTC. Translating gives CASSLVTGTGANVLTF. The genes are TRBV5-1 and TRBJ2-6; 7 bases match TRBD1. Germline V gene lookup returns CDR1 SGHRS and CDR2 YFSETQ. This CDR3 comprises 16 residues. V shed 0 bases, J shed 2 bases, and the junction held 2 bases outside the gene matches.

The CDR3 coding sequence is TGTGCCAGCTCACCACCGGCAGGGGGCTCCTACGAGCAGTACTTC. Translating gives CASSPPAGGSYEQYF. The V gene is TRBV18, the J gene TRBJ2-7; 7 positions match TRBD1. This CDR3 has 15 residues. J gave up 0 bases and V 0 bases, and 2 bases lay outside the gene matches. The germline V gene encodes CDR1 KGHSH and CDR2 LQKENI.

This clone was observed once. The chain has TRBV3-1 (or the pseudogene TRBV3-2) and TRBJ2-1; the D is unclear. Germline CDR1 LGHDT, CDR2 YNNKEL (reference sequence). Trimming took off 1 base at V and 6 bases at J, with 7 bases between the two ends. The CDR3 covers 13 residues. CDR3 in DNA: TGTGCCAGCAGCCAAGGTGCCCCCAATGAGCAGTTCTTC. As protein: CASSQGAPNEQFF.

The chain combines TRBV3-1 (or the pseudogene TRBV3-2) with TRBJ1-1; D is ambiguous. V was shortened by 2 bases and J by 1 base, with 2 bases between the two germline ends. CDR3 size: 12 residues. Germline-derived CDR1 and CDR2 are LGHDT and YNNKEL (reference sequence). The CDR3 bases are TGTGCCAGCAGCCAAACGAACACTGAAGCTTTCTTT. Its translation is CASSQTNTEAFF.

This clone was detected once. The chain recombines TRBV3-1 (or the pseudogene TRBV3-2) with TRBJ1-2; 7 positions agree with TRBD1. There are 13 residues in the CDR3. Trimming took 5 bases from V and 4 from J; bases not matched to a gene: 4. From germline, CDR1 is LGHDT and CDR2 YNNKEL (reference sequence). The DNA of the CDR3 is TGTGCCAGCAGCACCGGGACAGCCTATGGCTACACCTTC. Its protein is CASSTGTAYGYTF.

The chain links TRBV4-2 to TRBJ1-3, with D hard to call. This CDR3 has 15 amino acids. CDR1 is LGHNA, CDR2 YNFKEQ, per germline. Trimming left V 0 bases short and J 3 bases short, with 9 bases between. The CDR3 is CASSQDTGFGNTIYF. CDR3 nucleotides: TGTGCCAGCAGCCAAGACACCGGGTTTGGAAACACCATATATTTT.

The chain joins TRBV25-1 to TRBJ1-1, with unresolved D. The V end lost 4 bases, the J end lost 3 bases, and 9 bases lay between the germline ends. Germline V CDR1 and CDR2: MGHDK, SYGVNS. The CDR3 length is 13 residues. CDR3 nucleotide sequence: TGTGCCAGCAGTGTTTCGGGTTACACTGAAGCTTTCTTT. Translation gives CASSVSGYTEAFF.

The chain carries TRBV4-2 and TRBJ2-1, with 13 bases that match TRBD2. The germline CDR1 and CDR2 sequences are LGHNA and YNFKEQ. The ends lost 1 base at V and 0 bases at J; junction bases unmatched: 9. CDR3 length: 20 residues. The CDR3 protein is CASSQGPGTSGDSSYNEQFF. The CDR3 DNA reads TGTGCCAGCAGCCAAGGGCCGGGGACTAGCGGGGATAGCTCCTACAATGAGCAGTTCTTC.

The chain is built from TRBV5-5 and TRBJ1-5, with D possibly TRBD1 on 5 matching bases. Looked up from germline, CDR1 is SGHKS and CDR2 is YYEKEE (reference sequence). The ends were cut back, 1 base at V and 7 bases at J, with 21 bases in the middle. The CDR3 totals 17 residues. CDR3 sequence: CASSLTGPSNFGQPQHF. CDR3 coding DNA: TGTGCCAGCAGCTTGACGGGGCCGTCAAATTTCGGACAGCCCCAGCATTTT.

V usage is TRBV4-2 and J usage is TRBJ2-3; possible D gene TRBD2, 6 bases. Deletions cut 0 bases from V and 6 bases from J, with 16 bases between. There are 16 residues in the CDR3. Germline CDR1 is LGHNA and CDR2 is YNFKEQ. The DNA of the CDR3 is TGTGCCAGCAGCCAAGAGGGGATCTCTAGCGAGGATACGCAGTATTTT. It encodes CASSQEGISSEDTQYF.

This clone was counted between two and nine times. V gene TRBV6-1 combines with J gene TRBJ2-5; 9 bases map to TRBD2. The CDR3 is 18 amino acids. Germline CDR1 reads MNHNS; CDR2 reads SASEGT. Trimming removed 2 bases from V and 2 bases from J; junction bases left unmatched: 12. The CDR3 sequence is CASSETLRGGQGQETQYF. CDR3 nucleotide sequence: TGTGCCAGCAGTGAAACCTTGCGGGGGGGCCAAGGGCAAGAGACCCAGTACTTC.

This rearrangement joins TRBV7-2 to TRBJ2-3, with TRBD2 matching over 7 bases. After removal of 2 bases from V and 0 bases from J, the junction contained 5 bases not matched to a gene. The CDR3 is 16 amino acids. Germline CDR1 reads SGHTA; CDR2 reads FQGNSA. CDR3 in amino acids: CASSLMAGESTDTQYF. CDR3 nucleotide sequence: TGTGCCAGCAGCTTAATGGCGGGGGAGAGCACAGATACGCAGTATTTT.

This chain's CDR3 is CASSQDFTGREQFF. The CDR3 DNA is TGTGCCAGCAGCCAAGATTTCACAGGGAGGGAGCAGTTCTTC. The chain is built from TRBV4-2 and TRBJ2-1; D tentatively reads TRBD1 or TRBD2 (6 bases each). Trimming stripped 0 bases from V and 10 bases from J, with 13 bases between. Germline assignment: CDR1 LGHNA and CDR2 YNFKEQ. The CDR3 has 14 residues.

This clone occurred once. The chain joins TRBV30 to TRBJ1-2; D is unresolved. Trimming removed 0 bases at V and 2 bases at J, with 13 bases between. Germline V gene sequence: CDR1 GTSNPN, CDR2 SVGIG (reference sequence). This CDR3 comprises 15 residues. Here the CDR3 DNA reads TGTGCCTGGAGTGTAGCAGGCAGACCCAACTATGGCTACACCTTC. This gives the protein CAWSVAGRPNYGYTF.

V usage is TRBV13 and J usage is TRBJ1-6; D is uncertain. This CDR3 is built from 13 residues. Germline V CDR1 and CDR2: PRHDT, FYEKMQ (reference sequence). V was pared by 6 bases and J by 5 bases, with 8 bases between. This chain's CDR3 is CASRGGNNSPLHF. As DNA, the CDR3 is TGTGCCAGCAGGGGAGGGAATAATTCACCCCTCCACTTT.

The gene calls are TRBV7-3 and TRBJ2-5; D may be TRBD1 or TRBD2 (5 bases each). V was shortened by 1 base and J by 5 bases, with 8 bases between the two germline ends. The CDR3 runs to 13 residues. CDR1 and CDR2 from the germline V gene are SGHTA and FQGTGA. CDR3 loop: CASSLNRRETQYF. As DNA, the CDR3 is TGTGCCAGCAGCTTAAACAGGAGGGAGACCCAGTACTTC. Supplemented by reference TRBV7-3 and TRBJ2-5, the full variable domain reads GAGVSQTPSNKVTEKGKYVELRCDPISGHTALYWYRQSLGQGPEFLIYFQGTGAADDSGLPNDRFFAVRPEGSVSTLKIQRTERGDSAVYLCASSLNRRETQYFGPGTRLLVL.

This clone was recorded a few times. This chain links TRBV30 with TRBJ1-1; 7 nucleotides match TRBD1. The CDR3 is 13 residues long. Germline V gene data show CDR1 as GTSNPN and CDR2 as SVGIG (reference sequence). With V trimmed by 7 bases and J by 3 bases, 8 bases remained unmatched. In DNA form, the CDR3 reads TGTGCCTTAATGACAGGGATGTACACTGAAGCTTTCTTT. Translated, it gives CALMTGMYTEAFF.

The chain combines TRBV11-1 with TRBJ1-6; possibly TRBD1 for D (6 bases). CDR1 SGHAT and CDR2 FQDESV come from the germline V gene (reference sequence). The V end lost 6 bases, the J end lost 9 bases, and 12 bases lay between the germline ends. This CDR3 has 13 residues. In DNA form, the CDR3 reads TGTGCCAGCAGTCTGACAGGTAGTTCACCCCTCCACTTT. It is translated as CASSLTGSSPLHF.

The chain uses TRBV19 and TRBJ1-2; D remains ambiguous. CDR1 is LNHDA, CDR2 SQIVND, per germline (reference sequence). The CDR3 is 15 residues long. The V and J ends lost 3 bases and 3 bases respectively, with 14 bases between them. The CDR3 spells CASSIVAGIHYGYTF. The CDR3 DNA follows: TGTGCCAGTAGTATCGTTGCCGGGATTCACTATGGCTACACCTTC.

This clone was seen once. The genes are TRBV15 and TRBJ2-3; 10 bases fit TRBD2. Germline values: CDR1 LNHNV, CDR2 YYDKDF (reference sequence). J was trimmed by 4 bases and V by 0 bases; bases with no gene match: 7. This CDR3 has 17 amino acids. CDR3 DNA: TGTGCCACCAGCAGAGAAGCTAGCGGGGGTGTGGCAGATACGCAGTATTTT. Amino acid sequence: CATSREASGGVADTQYF.

V is TRBV5-1 and J is TRBJ1-1; D remains unclear. The germline gives CDR1 SGHRS, CDR2 YFSETQ. The ends were cut back, 0 bases at V and 1 base at J, with 10 bases in the middle. The CDR3 extends over 15 amino acids. CDR3 sequence reads: CASSLAGLGNTEAFF. The DNA of the CDR3 is TGCGCCAGCAGCTTGGCCGGTTTAGGGAACACTGAAGCTTTCTTT.

This clone was counted a single time. The chain carries TRBV7-2 and TRBJ1-5; D gene uncertain. Deletions cut 5 bases from V and 1 base from J, with 9 bases between. Germline V lookup: CDR1 SGHTA, CDR2 FQGNSA. CDR3 length: 14 amino acids. The CDR3 protein is CASSPTYSNQPQHF. The CDR3 region has the DNA TGTGCCAGCAGCCCCACGTACAGCAATCAGCCCCAGCATTTT.

The gene calls are TRBV6-1 and TRBJ1-1; TRBD1 might be the D (6 bases). Per the germline V gene, CDR1 is MNHNS and CDR2 is SASEGT. With 3 bases removed from V and 5 bases from J, the gap between germline ends came to 16 bases. The CDR3 consists of 15 residues. The CDR3 loop reads CASSELGGVMTEAFF. The CDR3 DNA follows: TGTGCCAGCAGTGAGTTGGGGGGCGTTATGACTGAAGCTTTCTTT.

The chain uses TRBV30 and TRBJ1-1; D is unclear. The CDR3 consists of 14 residues. V was cut by 4 bases and J by 5 bases, with 17 bases left in between. In germline, CDR1 is GTSNPN, CDR2 SVGIG (reference sequence). The CDR3 DNA reads as TGTGCCTGGATTAGACCCCGACCTGGAACTGAAGCTTTCTTT. Amino acids: CAWIRPRPGTEAFF.

The genes are TRBV5-6 and TRBJ1-2; D is ambiguous. V lost 1 base and J 4 bases, leaving 20 bases between the germline ends. The CDR3 extends over 17 amino acids. Germline lookup yields CDR1 SGHDT and CDR2 YYEEEE. The DNA for the CDR3 is TGTGCCAGCAGCTTGTTGGAAATAAGGGCAGCGACCTATGGCTACACCTTC. This codes for CASSLLEIRAATYGYTF.